Below are 15 T cell receptor beta chains sequenced from a single sample in a study of response to subunit inactivated influenza vaccine. TCRdb called the RT-PCR reads again in MiXCR, with one record for every CDR3 protein. The sample consists of a few hundred thousand distinct CDR3 sequences, about 14% of them appearing once. Specimen: PBMCs from blood, collected 11 to 12 days after vaccination. The receptors shown here come from a man aged 45 to 65 who received an inactivated influenza vaccine.

This clonotype was seen a few times. The V call is TRBV4-3, the J call TRBJ1-6; 8 nucleotides match TRBD1. The CDR3 length is 16 residues. After removal of 3 bases from V and 10 bases from J, the junction contained 11 bases not matched to a gene. Germline V gene lookup returns CDR1 LGHNA and CDR2 YSLEER. CDR3 bases: TGCGCCAGCAGCCAGGATCAGGGGGCCACTAGGTCACCCCTCCACTTT. It encodes CASSQDQGATRSPLHF.

This clonotype turned up a few times. The gene calls are TRBV6-1 and TRBJ2-7, with 10 bases lining up with TRBD1. In germline, CDR1 is MNHNS, CDR2 SASEGT. The CDR3 totals 14 residues. Germline trimming cut 6 bases from V and 6 bases from J; bases unmatched to any gene: 8. The CDR3 sequence is CASSLGQGTGEQYF. Here the CDR3 DNA reads TGTGCCAGCAGCCTGGGACAGGGGACTGGCGAGCAGTACTTC.

This clonotype has ten or more counts. CDR3 coding DNA: TGCAGCGTAGCAAGGGCTAGCACAGATACGCAGTATTTT. It encodes CSVARASTDTQYF. V is TRBV29-1 and J is TRBJ2-3; D ambiguous. V was shortened by 6 bases and J by 0 bases, with 10 bases between the two germline ends. Germline loops: CDR1 SQVTM, CDR2 ANQGSEA. The CDR3 contains 13 residues.

The chain employs TRBV25-1 and TRBJ2-6, with 9 bases matching TRBD1. This CDR3 comprises 17 residues. Germline CDR1 MGHDK, CDR2 SYGVNS. Germline trimming cut 1 base from V and 2 bases from J; bases unmatched to any gene: 3. CDR3 DNA: TGTGCCAGCAGTGAATGGGGACAGGGTCCTGGGGCCAACGTCCTGACTTTC. Amino acids: CASSEWGQGPGANVLTF.

This rearrangement joins TRBV12-3 or TRBV12-4 to TRBJ2-6, with a weak D call TRBD2 (5 bases). V was shortened by 2 bases and J by 3 bases, with 11 bases between the two germline ends. The CDR3 contains 16 residues. The CDR3 sequence: CASSLTSGNGANVLTF. CDR3 nucleotide sequence: TGTGCCAGCAGTTTAACATCGGGAAATGGGGCCAACGTCCTGACTTTC.

This clonotype was picked up a small number of times. The V gene is TRBV4-3, the J gene TRBJ1-6; D gene unclear. The ends were cut back, 0 bases at V and 8 bases at J, with 17 bases in the middle. The germline gives CDR1 LGHNA, CDR2 YSLEER. The CDR3 is 17 residues long. The CDR3 here is CASSQEEIGESDSPLHF. The CDR3 DNA reads TGCGCCAGCAGCCAAGAGGAGATCGGCGAGAGCGATTCACCCCTCCACTTT.

For the CDR3, the DNA is TGCGCCAGCAGCCAAGATTTCAGCAGGGCTGAAAAACTGTTTTTT. Protein: CASSQDFSRAEKLFF. The chain joins TRBV4-1 to TRBJ1-4; D possibly corresponds to TRBD1 (5 bases). V gave up 0 bases and J gave up 7 bases, with 12 bases separating them. CDR1 and CDR2 from the germline V gene are MGHRA and YSYEKL. This CDR3 is built from 15 residues.

This clonotype was counted at least ten times. V usage is TRBV12-3 or TRBV12-4 and J usage is TRBJ2-2; D gene uncertain. The CDR3 is 15 residues long. The ends were cut back, 7 bases at V and 7 bases at J, with 19 bases in the middle. This CDR3 reads CASNFVRRTGGELFF. CDR3 bases: TGTGCCAGCAATTTCGTCCGCCGAACGGGCGGGGAGCTGTTTTTT.

In its sample, this clonotype was seen a few times. This rearrangement joins TRBV21-1 to TRBJ2-1; the tabulated D call, TRBD1, remains unverified against the DNA. TRBV21-1 is flagged as a pseudogene. This CDR3 comprises 15 residues. Written as DNA, the CDR3 is TGTGCCAGCACGGCCCCCAGGCCCCTCGCCAATGAGCAGTTCTTC. Translated, it gives CASTAPRPLANEQFF.

This clonotype appeared many times. J is TRBJ1-2 and V is TRBV4-3, with a weak D call TRBD1 (6 bases). The CDR3 has 14 amino acids. The V gene's germline CDR1 is LGHNA and CDR2 YSLEER. V gave up 4 bases and J gave up 0 bases, with 9 bases separating them. The CDR3 coding sequence is TGCGCCAGCAGCCGAGGGGGGCCTAACTATGGCTACACCTTC. Protein product: CASSRGGPNYGYTF.

This clonotype has a handful of counts. CDR3 sequence reads: CASSTKRPYGYTF. For the CDR3, the DNA is TGTGCCAGTAGTACGAAACGACCGTACGGCTACACCTTC. The chain carries TRBV19 and TRBJ1-2; D gene uncertain. This CDR3 contains 13 residues. V was cut by 4 bases and J by 8 bases, with 14 bases left in between. Germline CDR1 reads LNHDA; CDR2 reads SQIVND (reference sequence).

The V gene is TRBV3-1, the J gene TRBJ2-7, with D maybe TRBD2 (6 bases). Deletions cut 5 bases from V and 3 bases from J, with 17 bases between. Looked up from germline, CDR1 is LGHDT and CDR2 is YNNKEL (reference sequence). The CDR3 is 15 amino acids. The CDR3: CASSFGGTGHYEQYF. The DNA for the CDR3 is TGTGCCAGCAGCTTCGGGGGTACAGGCCACTACGAGCAGTACTTC.

This clonotype was observed at least ten times. The rearrangement joins TRBV29-1 to TRBJ1-2, with a possible D match to TRBD1 (6 bases). The CDR3 has 11 residues. The V gene's germline CDR1 is SQVTM and CDR2 ANQGSEA. Trimming cost V 6 bases and J 4 bases, with 9 bases left between them. The CDR3 bases are TGCAGCGTCGGACAGACCTATGGCTACACCTTC. Protein sequence: CSVGQTYGYTF.

A few counts support this clonotype. The chain uses TRBV7-8 and TRBJ2-3; TRBD2 aligns across 12 bases. The CDR3 consists of 17 residues. The germline gives CDR1 SGHVS, CDR2 FQNEAQ. V lost 2 bases and J lost 2; bases outside the gene matches: 5. This CDR3 reads CASSLRRLAGATDTQYF. CDR3 DNA sequence: TGTGCCAGCAGCTTACGAAGACTAGCGGGGGCCACAGATACGCAGTATTTT.

The chain uses TRBV20-1 and TRBJ1-4, with D possibly matching TRBD1 (5 bases). With 2 bases removed from V and 0 bases from J, the gap between germline ends came to 10 bases. CDR1 is DFQATT, CDR2 SNEGSKA, per germline (reference sequence). The CDR3 extends over 15 amino acids. The CDR3 spells CSARRGTSTNEKLFF. The CDR3 DNA reads TGCAGTGCTAGACGGGGGACCTCAACTAATGAAAAACTGTTTTTT.